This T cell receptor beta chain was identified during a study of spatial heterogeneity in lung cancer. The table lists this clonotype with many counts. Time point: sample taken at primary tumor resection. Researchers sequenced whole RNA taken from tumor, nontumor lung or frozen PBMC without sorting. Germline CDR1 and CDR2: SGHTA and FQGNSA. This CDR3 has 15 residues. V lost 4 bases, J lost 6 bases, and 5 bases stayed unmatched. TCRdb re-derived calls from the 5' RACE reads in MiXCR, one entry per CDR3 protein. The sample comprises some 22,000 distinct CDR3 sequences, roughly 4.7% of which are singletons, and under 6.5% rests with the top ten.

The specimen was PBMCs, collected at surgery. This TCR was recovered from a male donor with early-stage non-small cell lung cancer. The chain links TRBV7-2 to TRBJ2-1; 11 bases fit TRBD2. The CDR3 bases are TGTGCCAGCAGCTATAGCGGGGGGGCCGGCAATGAGCAGTTCTTC. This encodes CASSYSGGAGNEQFF.